This is a list of T cell receptor beta chains from one sample in a study of T cell responses to AZD1222 COVID-19 vaccine. Here immunoSEQ multiplex PCR was the method, and the copy in TCRdb shows in-frame clones only, minus some. The sample yields 120,000 to 150,000 clones, around nine tenths seen once. Source: peripheral blood, taken on day 0 of MenACWY control vaccination. All receptors come from an adult in good health. Each CDR3 is given without its conserved first and last residue.

TRBV19	TRBJ2-2	ASSDVAGGPNTGELF
TRBV24-1	TRBJ2-1	ATSDFGSSGSNEQF
TRBV27	TRBJ2-1	ASSFPTSTMDEQF
TRBV2	TRBJ1-2	ASRRAEGGYT
TRBV5-6	TRBJ2-5	ASSLDSSGETQY
TRBV20-1	TRBJ1-6	SASNPGGGNSPLH
TRBV27	TRBJ2-1	ASSLYSGTNEQF
TRBV2	TRBJ2-7	ASSDTPSRLYEQY
TRBV28	TRBJ2-1	ASSLGRDPSYNEQF
TRBV3-1/TRBV3-2	TRBJ2-3	ASSQTGATK
TRBV7-9	TRBJ1-1	ASRITNSGMNTEAF
TRBV3-1/TRBV3-2	TRBJ1-2	ASSQEQLNYGYT
TRBV5-1	TRBJ2-2	ASKAEASTGELF
TRBV6-5	TRBJ1-1	ASSHILGSTEAF
TRBV2	TRBJ1-3	ASSVQGFGNTIY
TRBV5-1	TRBJ1-6	ASSREHDSPLH
TRBV6-5	TRBJ1-5	ASSMEPISNQPQH
TRBV2	TRBJ2-2	ASSEALRGTSGQINTGELF
TRBV18	TRBJ2-7	ASSPPSLAGVGEQY
TRBV19	TRBJ2-1	AIRDPGRSEQF
TRBV15	TRBJ2-1	ATSRSLTGAYNEQF
TRBV19	TRBJ1-2	ASSMGHDHGYT
TRBV20-1	TRBJ2-1	SAREYNEQF
TRBV10-3	TRBJ1-1	AISEGQNTEAF
TRBV6-5	TRBJ2-3	ASSYDSTDTQY
TRBV3-1/TRBV3-2	TRBJ2-1	ASSPRRGAGDNEQF
TRBV14	TRBJ2-7	ATSGLGSSYEQY
TRBV6-5	TRBJ1-1	ASSTRDSEAF
TRBV5-8	TRBJ1-5	ASSPKYSNQPQH